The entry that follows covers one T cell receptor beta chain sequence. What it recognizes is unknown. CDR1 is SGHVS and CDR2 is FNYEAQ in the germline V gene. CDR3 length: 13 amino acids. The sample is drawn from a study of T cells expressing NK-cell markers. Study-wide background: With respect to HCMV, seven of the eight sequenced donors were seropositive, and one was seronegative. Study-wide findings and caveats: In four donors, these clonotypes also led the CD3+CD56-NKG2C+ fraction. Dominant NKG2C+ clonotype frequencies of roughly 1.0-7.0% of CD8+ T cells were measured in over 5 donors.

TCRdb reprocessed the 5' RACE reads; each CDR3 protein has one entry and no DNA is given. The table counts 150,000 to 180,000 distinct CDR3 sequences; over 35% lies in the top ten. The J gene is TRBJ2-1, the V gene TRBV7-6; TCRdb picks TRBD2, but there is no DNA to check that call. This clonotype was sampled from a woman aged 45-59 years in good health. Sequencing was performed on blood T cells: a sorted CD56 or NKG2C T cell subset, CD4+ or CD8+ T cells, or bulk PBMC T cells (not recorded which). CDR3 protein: CASSLVGQGEQFF. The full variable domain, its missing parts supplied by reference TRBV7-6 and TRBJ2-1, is GAGVSQSPRYKVTKRGQDVALRCDPISGHVSLYWYRQALGQGPEFLTYFNYEAQQDKSGLPNDRFSAERPEGSISTLTIQRTEQRDSAMYRCASSLVGQGEQFFGPGTRLTVL.